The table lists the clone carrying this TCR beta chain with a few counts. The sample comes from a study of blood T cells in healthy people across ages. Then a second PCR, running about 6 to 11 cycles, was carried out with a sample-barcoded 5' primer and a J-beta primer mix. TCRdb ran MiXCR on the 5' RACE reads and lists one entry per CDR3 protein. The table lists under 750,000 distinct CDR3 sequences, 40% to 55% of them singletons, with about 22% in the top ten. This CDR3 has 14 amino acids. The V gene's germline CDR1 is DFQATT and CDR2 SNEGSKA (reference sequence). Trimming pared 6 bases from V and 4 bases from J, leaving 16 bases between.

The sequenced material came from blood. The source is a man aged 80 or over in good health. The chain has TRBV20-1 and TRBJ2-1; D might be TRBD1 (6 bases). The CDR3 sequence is CSAQSGTPYNEQFF. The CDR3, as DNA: TGCAGTGCCCAAAGTGGGACACCATACAATGAGCAGTTCTTC.